Shown below are 30 T cell receptor beta chains from a single sample sequenced in a study of blood T cell repertoires in COVID-19. The method was immunoSEQ multiplex PCR; TCRdb's version includes in-frame clones alone and lacks a portion of them. The data contain over 450,000 clones, 85% to 90% of them singletons. The sample was peripheral blood. These receptors were taken from a woman aged 50 to 60 with COVID-19, enrolled during active disease.

The chain has TRBV5-1 and TRBJ2-7; TRBD2 matches at 8 bases. CDR3 size: 16 residues. V gave up 4 bases and J gave up 4 bases; unmatched junction bases: 13. CDR1 SGHRS and CDR2 YFSETQ come from the germline V gene. The CDR3 DNA sequence: TGCGCCAGCAGCCTCAAGCAGGGTAGCGGGGTTTACGAGCAGTACTTC. Amino acids: CASSLKQGSGVYEQYF.

In nucleotides, the CDR3 is TGTGCCAGCAGTTACTCCAGACGACAGGGGGCTGTAACAGATACGCAGTATTTT. As protein: CASSYSRRQGAVTDTQYF. V usage is TRBV6-2 or TRBV6-3 and J usage is TRBJ2-3, with 10 bases that match TRBD1. The CDR3 is 18 residues long. Germline assignment: CDR1 MNHEY and CDR2 SVGEGT. With 0 bases clipped from V and 3 bases from J, the junction kept 9 bases outside the gene matches.

V usage is TRBV3-1 (or the pseudogene TRBV3-2) and J usage is TRBJ2-3; the match to TRBD1 covers 11 bases. CDR1 LGHDT and CDR2 YNNKEL come from the germline V gene (reference sequence). The CDR3 contains 15 residues. V shed 4 bases, J shed 5 bases, and the junction held 5 bases outside the gene matches. CDR3 loop: CASSLRTGGQDTQYF. CDR3 coding DNA: TGTGCCAGCAGCCTACGGACAGGGGGCCAAGATACGCAGTATTTT.

The count of this clone is one. V is TRBV30 and J is TRBJ1-1; D unresolved. The CDR3 extends over 11 amino acids. V was clipped by 0 bases and J by 11 bases, with 10 bases between them. CDR1 is GTSNPN and CDR2 is SVGIG in the germline V gene (reference sequence). CDR3 bases: TGTGCCTGGAGTGTAAGCCATCGGGCTTTCTTT. Translating gives CAWSVSHRAFF.

The CDR3 region has the DNA TGTGCTACCGCCGTGAGCACCGGGGAGCTGTTTTTT. Its translation: CATAVSTGELFF. The rearrangement uses TRBV2 and TRBJ2-2; D ambiguous. CDR1 and CDR2 from the germline V gene are SNHLY and FYNNEI. CDR3 length: 12 amino acids.

V is TRBV5-4 and J is TRBJ2-7; maybe TRBD2 (6 bases). CDR3 size: 14 residues. The V and J ends lost 4 bases and 3 bases respectively, with 14 bases between them. Per germline, CDR1 SGHNT and CDR2 YYREEE (reference sequence). The CDR3 coding sequence is TGTGCCAGCAGCCCGACCCGGGACTTCTACGAGCAGTACTTC. It encodes CASSPTRDFYEQYF.

The rearrangement links TRBV6-6 to TRBJ1-2; D is unclear. Between the trimmed V and J ends, which lost 2 bases and 0 bases, there was a span of 10 bases. Germline V gene data show CDR1 as MNHNY and CDR2 as SVGAGI (reference sequence). CDR3 length: 15 amino acids. CDR3 in amino acids: CASSYPLPANYGYTF. CDR3 bases: TGTGCCAGCAGTTACCCCCTCCCGGCTAACTATGGCTACACCTTC.

V usage is TRBV7-9 and J usage is TRBJ2-7, with 8 bases that match TRBD1. V was pared by 5 bases and J by 7 bases, with 13 bases of the junction left unmatched. The CDR3 covers 15 residues. Germline V gene data show CDR1 as SEHNR and CDR2 as FQNEAQ (reference sequence). CDR3 DNA sequence: TGTGCCAGCAGCACTACCGGACAGGGATCTTGGGAGCAGTACTTC. This encodes CASSTTGQGSWEQYF.

The CDR3 DNA follows: TGTGCCAGCAGCCCTCGGACAGGGGCTTACAATGAGCAGTTCTTC. It specifies CASSPRTGAYNEQFF. The rearrangement joins TRBV4-2 to TRBJ2-1; 9 positions agree with TRBD1. Losses at the gene ends were 4 bases for V and 4 bases for J; bases not matched to a gene: 5. Germline CDR1 is LGHNA and CDR2 is YNFKEQ. The CDR3 totals 15 residues.

V usage is TRBV5-1 and J usage is TRBJ1-1; D not resolved. Looked up from germline, CDR1 is SGHRS and CDR2 is YFSETQ. V was clipped by 0 bases and J by 4 bases, with 10 bases between them. The CDR3 extends over 14 amino acids. The CDR3 DNA reads as TGCGCCAGCAGCTTGGGTGGGTCAGGCACTGAAGCTTTCTTT. It yields the protein CASSLGGSGTEAFF.

The V call is TRBV6-1, the J call TRBJ2-2; no clear D. CDR3 size: 14 residues. V was trimmed by 3 bases and J by 5 bases, leaving 10 bases between them. The germline gives CDR1 MNHNS, CDR2 SASEGT. The CDR3 here is CASSDKTNTGELFF. CDR3 DNA sequence: TGTGCCAGCAGTGACAAGACAAATACCGGGGAGCTGTTTTTT.

The V gene is TRBV2, the J gene TRBJ1-1, with no clear D. Trimming pared 4 bases from V and 9 bases from J, leaving 9 bases between. CDR1 and CDR2 (germline): SNHLY, FYNNEI. The CDR3 covers 11 residues. The chain's CDR3 is CASSGALKAFF. Here the CDR3 DNA reads TGTGCCAGCAGTGGGGCCTTAAAAGCTTTCTTT.

This chain links TRBV14 with TRBJ2-3, with D perhaps TRBD2 (5 bases). Germline V CDR1 and CDR2: SGHDN, FVKESK. The CDR3 totals 14 residues. Trimming shortened V by 1 base and J by 2 bases, and 7 bases separated the two germline ends. CDR3 DNA sequence: TGTGCCAGCAGCCAAGTCGGACTCACAGATACGCAGTATTTT. Encoded protein: CASSQVGLTDTQYF.

The rearrangement links TRBV5-1 to TRBJ1-5; the match to TRBD1 covers 8 bases. Germline-derived CDR1 and CDR2 are SGHRS and YFSETQ. The CDR3 extends over 15 amino acids. The V gene end was trimmed by 2 bases and the J gene end by 2 bases; junction bases not matched to a gene: 3. This chain's CDR3 is CASSLDRGRNQPQHF. As DNA, the CDR3 is TGCGCCAGCAGCTTAGACAGGGGTCGCAATCAGCCCCAGCATTTT.

In this sample, this clone turned up once. CDR3 in DNA: TGTGCCAGCAGTTTCGGGATAAGCTCGAACACTGAAGCTTTCTTT. Translating it yields CASSFGISSNTEAFF. The rearrangement joins TRBV27 to TRBJ1-1; D gene unclear. V lost 3 bases and J 1 base, leaving 12 bases between the germline ends. CDR3 length: 15 residues. From germline, CDR1 is MNHEY and CDR2 SMNVEV (reference sequence).

This chain uses TRBV2 with TRBJ1-2; 7 bases match TRBD1. Losses at the gene ends were 8 bases for V and 8 bases for J; bases not matched to a gene: 5. Germline CDR1 reads SNHLY; CDR2 reads FYNNEI. The CDR3 length is 11 residues. For the CDR3, the DNA is TGTGCCAGCCGACAGGGTGGGGGCTACACCTTC. The encoded protein is CASRQGGGYTF.

This rearrangement joins TRBV28 to TRBJ1-3; D remains unclear. Germline CDR1 and CDR2: MDHEN and SYDVKM. The CDR3 is 15 residues long. The V and J ends lost 6 bases and 4 bases respectively, with 16 bases between them. The CDR3 DNA reads as TGTGCCAGCAGCTCCACACGGGTGGTCGGAAACACCATATATTTT. Translating it yields CASSSTRVVGNTIYF.

J is TRBJ1-1 and V is TRBV30; D is unclear. This CDR3 spans 13 amino acids. Germline CDR1 is GTSNPN and CDR2 is SVGIG (reference sequence). The V gene lost 0 bases and the J gene lost 5 bases, with 10 bases spanning the gap. As DNA, the CDR3 is TGTGCCTGGAGTGTACCCGCCGGGACTGAAGCTTTCTTT. Protein: CAWSVPAGTEAFF.

V is TRBV14 and J is TRBJ2-3; 8 bases line up with TRBD1. Germline CDR1 is SGHDN and CDR2 is FVKESK. Germline trimming cut 6 bases from V and 4 bases from J; bases unmatched to any gene: 12. This CDR3 has 16 amino acids. For the CDR3, the DNA is TGTGCCAGCAGTCGGACAGGGACCTTCTGGGCAGATACGCAGTATTTT. Translated, it gives CASSRTGTFWADTQYF.

This chain links TRBV7-3 with TRBJ2-2, with TRBD1 matching over 9 bases. V lost 5 bases to trimming and J lost 4 bases; unmatched junction nucleotides: 8. This CDR3 is built from 16 residues. The V gene's germline CDR1 is SGHTA and CDR2 FQGTGA. CDR3 amino acids: CASSRSPGQGTGELFF. The CDR3 coding sequence is TGTGCCAGCAGCCGATCCCCGGGACAGGGCACCGGGGAGCTGTTTTTT. The full variable domain, in which reference TRBV7-3 and TRBJ2-2 provide the parts outside the CDR3, is GAGVSQTPSNKVTEKGKYVELRCDPISGHTALYWYRQSLGQGPEFLIYFQGTGAADDSGLPNDRFFAVRPEGSVSTLKIQRTERGDSAVYLCASSRSPGQGTGELFFGEGSRLTVL.

V gene TRBV19 combines with J gene TRBJ1-2; no reliable D call. The germline V and J ends were trimmed by 0 bases and 2 bases, with 7 bases remaining between them. The CDR3 is made up of 14 amino acids. Germline V gene lookup returns CDR1 LNHDA and CDR2 SQIVND (reference sequence). The CDR3 nucleotides read TGTGCCAGTAGTATAGATAACGGGAACTATGGCTACACCTTC. Encoded protein: CASSIDNGNYGYTF.

The CDR3 is CASSEPRGTGGPGRNTEAFF. The CDR3 DNA reads TGTGCCAGCAGTGAGCCCAGAGGGACAGGTGGCCCCGGGAGGAACACTGAAGCTTTCTTT. The chain uses TRBV2 and TRBJ1-1; TRBD1 matches at 8 bases. Germline CDR1 and CDR2: SNHLY and FYNNEI. This CDR3 has 20 amino acids. With 3 bases clipped from V and 1 base from J, the junction kept 19 bases outside the gene matches.

This clone was found once. A much larger clone lies one base from this, so it may be a read error. CDR3 sequence (DNA): TGTGCCAGCAGCTGGGACAGGGTCACTGAAGCTTTCTTT. Protein sequence: CASSWDRVTEAFF. The chain carries TRBV7-2 and TRBJ1-1; 9 bases are a match to TRBD1. Losses at the gene ends were 4 bases for V and 4 bases for J; bases not matched to a gene: 1. Germline V gene sequence: CDR1 SGHTA, CDR2 FQGNSA. The CDR3 sequence is 13 residues long.

The chain links TRBV12-3 or TRBV12-4 to TRBJ2-7; D gene unclear. The CDR3 is made up of 12 amino acids. The V end was cut by 3 bases, the J end by 3 bases, with 6 bases between. The CDR3 nucleotides read TGTGCCAGCAGTTTGGCATTCTACGAGCAGTACTTC. Translation gives CASSLAFYEQYF.

Note on this clone: Other DNA sequences within the sample encode an identical CDR3. The CDR3 reads CASSPGTPYEQYF. CDR3 sequence (DNA): TGTGCCAGCTCACCAGGGACACCCTACGAGCAGTACTTC. The gene calls are TRBV18 and TRBJ2-7, with TRBD1 as a possible D gene (6 bases). CDR1 and CDR2 from the germline V gene are KGHSH and LQKENI. This CDR3 is 13 amino acids long. V lost 2 bases to trimming and J lost 2 bases, with 7 bases between them.

The chain joins TRBV5-1 to TRBJ1-3; no clear D gene. Trimming took off 5 bases at V and 0 bases at J, with 9 bases between the two ends. Germline assignment: CDR1 SGHRS and CDR2 YFSETQ. The CDR3 runs 14 residues. The DNA of the CDR3 is TGCGCCAGCAGGGAACAGAACTCTGGAAACACCATATATTTT. Protein product: CASREQNSGNTIYF.

This clone has just one count. The chain links TRBV29-1 to TRBJ2-5; 11 nucleotides agree with TRBD2. The CDR3 is 13 residues long. Germline V gene sequence: CDR1 SQVTM, CDR2 ANQGSEA. Trimming cost V 7 bases and J 5 bases; bases outside gene matches: 6. This CDR3 is CSGLLAGVETQYF. CDR3 sequence (DNA): TGCAGCGGTTTACTAGCGGGGGTGGAGACCCAGTACTTC.

The chain joins TRBV6-1 to TRBJ1-1; D is undetermined. CDR3 length: 16 amino acids. CDR1 is MNHNS, CDR2 SASEGT, per germline. Deletions cut 2 bases from V and 1 base from J, with 14 bases between. CDR3 coding DNA: TGTGCCAGCAGTGAATGGGTTGCAGGAAAGAACACTGAAGCTTTCTTT. It translates to CASSEWVAGKNTEAFF.

The rearrangement links TRBV6-5 to TRBJ1-2; no firm D call. The V end was cut by 0 bases, the J end by 3 bases, with 8 bases between. Germline loops: CDR1 MNHEY, CDR2 SVGAGI. This CDR3 has 14 amino acids. This CDR3 reads CASSYSRQYYGYTF. The CDR3 DNA reads TGTGCCAGCAGTTACTCGAGACAATACTATGGCTACACCTTC.

The chain employs TRBV5-1 and TRBJ2-1; the match to TRBD1 covers 7 bases. This CDR3 contains 19 residues. V lost 4 bases, J lost 5 bases, and 21 bases stayed unmatched. Germline V gene sequence: CDR1 SGHRS, CDR2 YFSETQ. CDR3 sequence: CASSLTGVTGILLDNEQFF. CDR3 DNA sequence: TGCGCCAGCAGCCTAACAGGGGTCACTGGCATCCTACTCGACAATGAGCAGTTCTTC.